This T cell receptor beta chain was recorded in a study of T cell responses to AZD1222 COVID-19 vaccine. Study-level findings and limits: Breadth and depth of Spike-specific TCRs rose after two AZD1222 doses. Among vaccine-associated CD4 TCRs, coverage spanned spike, with dominance at 160-218 and 743-854.

This table comes from immunoSEQ multiplex PCR, and its TCRdb copy is limited to in-frame clones, with some not included. The sample includes over 150,000 clones, about nine tenths of them seen just once. In the case of this clone: As yet, its antigen is unknown.

The germline CDR1 and CDR2 sequences are SGHTA and FQGTGA. V gave up 2 bases and J gave up 1 base; unmatched junction bases: 2. This CDR3 region has 15 residues. The clonotype comes from an adult in good health. Sequences were derived from peripheral blood, sampled on day 0 of AZD1222 vaccination. This sequence joins TRBV7-3 and TRBJ2-3, with 8 bases that match TRBD2. Written as DNA, the CDR3 is TGTGCCAGCAGCTTAGCGGGGGGCCGCACAGATACGCAGTATTTT. As protein: CASSLAGGRTDTQYF.